This T cell receptor beta chain was observed in a study of cytomegalovirus exposure and HLA in healthy donors (TCRdb year 2017). Broadly, across the study: An earlier analysis of 587 of the donors reported around 280 Gb of sequence data and 117 million unique TCR beta sequences obtained from about 179 million T cells. Among 350 to 400 genotyped donors of the cohort, an average of roughly 240,000 unique TCR beta nucleotide sequences were sequenced per donor, roughly a sixth of them non-productive. The study was designed to test whether signatures of past pathogen exposure could be identified by cataloging public T cell receptors. An earlier analysis of about 620 of the donors applied high-throughput TCR beta sequencing to assess whether each TCR beta V gene segment acted as functional or pseudogenic. HLA typing covered class I and class II loci at four-digit resolution. A later genetic analysis took genome-wide SNP genotypes for about three fifths of the 666 donors and used that subset as a discovery cohort. The number of typed donors differed by locus: about 620-630 for A, B, C, DRB1 and DQB1; 522 for DQA1; 606 for DPA1; and 400 to 480 for DPB1. The study used immunosequencing to profile the T cell repertoires of several hundred subjects and linked those repertoires to cytomegalovirus serostatus. The later analysis used no new phenotypic data to find candidate immune exposures, relying instead on TCR beta sequences and their occurrence across donors. Roughly 300 gigabases of sequencing data and tens of millions of unique TCR sequences were included in an early release covering 550 to 800 HLA-typed donors. All discovery cohort repertoires had been generated on a single sequencing platform. A later analysis re-examined previously published TCR beta repertoires from about 700 donors and added high-resolution HLA genotyping to investigate patterns of TCR occurrence. Roughly 5 DR-DQ haplotypes were handled as single units for association and clustering, since linkage in the cohort was strong. The study combined high-throughput TCR immunosequencing, statistical association of individual TCRs with disease status, and machine learning to predict cytomegalovirus infection status. In addition to the first cohort of 666 subjects, a separate validation cohort of some 120 different subjects was used. Alongside the repertoire data, information on donor age, sex, ethnicity and CMV serostatus was compiled. Of the roughly 400 genotyped donors, more than 75% were placed in the genetic ancestry cluster associated with self-reported Caucasian donors. Points the paper makes about the study in general: According to a later analysis, parvovirus B19, influenza, CMV and Epstein-Barr virus appeared linked to several top co-occurrence clusters. Because some donors lacked HLA typing at each locus, the association tests relied only on the typed subset. A further reported finding was that TCR beta sequences accurately predicted the HLA-A and HLA-B alleles for most subjects in the first cohort. Only TCR beta chains were sequenced in this cohort, and the absence of alpha or paired-chain data limited detectable features. Because the 87-base-pair reads could not distinguish some IMGT-functional V segments, including TRBV6-2 and TRBV6-3, those segments were excluded. Some 16 rarely observed V segments, including chromosome 9 orphons, were excluded from the earlier analysis of almost 600 of the donors because counts were too low. A later genetic analysis reported fewer N-insertions in productive TCRs among donors in an Asian-associated ancestry cluster than the 666-donor mean. For the cohort, immune exposure information was limited to CMV serostatus. Sequencing depth was assumed to be roughly uniform across donors in the presence/absence analyses, though that assumption may not hold. In a later analysis, the rate of TCR association differed among HLA loci, with DRB1 alleles having the most associated TCRs and HLA-C alleles having the fewest. The study gave a list of 150 to 200 TCR beta chains associated with cytomegalovirus. A cluster of highly shared sequence variants was judged likely to represent a technical artifact of the sequencing pipeline. Cytomegalovirus status was reported to be diagnosed by the classifier with high specificity and sensitivity in both the original and validation cohorts. In a later genetic analysis, a missense DCLRE1C variant was associated with V-gene and J-gene trimming of TCR beta chains, and the association was replicated in an independent cohort. Three of the identified cytomegalovirus-associated TCR beta chains were confirmed in vitro to be specific for cytomegalovirus antigens. In an earlier analysis of 587 of the donors, most TCR beta V segments appeared in productive rearrangements about 87% or about 30% of the time, broadly matching IMGT annotations. Correlated functional status among segregating V segments might be attributable to linkage disequilibrium, but an unknown experimental factor could not be ruled out. Specific HLA alleles were associated with around 18,000 TCR beta sequences at a false discovery rate of 0.05 in a later analysis. A later analysis found that most CMV-associated TCR beta chains appeared HLA-restricted, with HLA associations seemingly driven largely by CMV exposure. According to the authors, the approach could potentially be generalized to other disease states and immunological phenotypes. Strong co-occurrence of HLA alleles, especially DR and DQ, made assigning TCR associations to individual alleles difficult. Most TCR sequences were seen in very few donors, while some public TCRs were found in many individuals. Compared with equally common non-associated chains, HLA-associated TCR beta chains in a later analysis were more clonally expanded and had lower generation probabilities.

Library preparation employed the immunoSEQ multiplex PCR assay. A mixture of 60 forward primers for TCR Vbeta segments and 13 reverse primers for TCR Jbeta segments was used in the multiplex PCR. Amplification of the CDR3 region of rearranged TCR beta genes was performed with a multiplex PCR assay on genomic DNA. Amplified TCR beta libraries were sequenced as 87-base-pair reads on the Illumina HiSeq System. Regarding the original processing steps: In a later analysis, tens of millions of unique TCR beta chains were counted across the roughly 670 repertoires, and about 9.9 million of these chains were shared by at least two donors. Raw reads were error-corrected and collapsed into unique sequences by a nearest-neighbor algorithm in which closely related sequences were merged to remove PCR and sequencing errors. V, D and J gene segments were assigned by aligning CDR3 sequences to IMGT reference sequences. Each retained sequence needed at least a six-nucleotide match to both a V gene segment and a J gene segment. Rearrangements were classified as productive when the CDR3 lacked stop codons and remained in frame with V and J, and all other rearrangements were classified as non-productive. Following IMGT convention, CDR3 was defined as the stretch from the second conserved V-encoded cysteine up to the conserved J-encoded phenylalanine. The earlier analysis of fewer than 700 of the donors excluded sequences that lacked an unambiguous match to a single V gene segment. In an earlier analysis of several hundred of the donors, V segments were called functional above 56.7% productive rearrangements and were called segregating when the between-donor standard deviation exceeded 5%. To diagnose cytomegalovirus status from the catalog of TCR beta chain sequences, a statistical classification framework was built. In a later analysis, TCR nucleotide sequences were compared against IMGT/GENE-DB human TR gene sequences so that V and J genes could be assigned. Using the TCRdist pipeline, a later analysis assigned CDR3 sequences along with most-parsimonious VDJ recombination scenarios. In a later analysis, every TCR beta chain was defined by the combination of its CDR3 amino acid sequence and its V-gene family, and reads without a unique V-gene family were dropped. A later analysis removed roughly 590 highly shared, low-generation-probability nucleotide sequences to deal with suspected cross-contamination and a sequencing artifact. For each public chain, a later analysis derived a clonal expansion index from normalized ranks of inferred template counts within each repertoire. Generation probabilities in a later analysis came from a VDJ recombination model fitted to out-of-frame rearrangements, and those results were checked against IGoR. A later analysis scored TCR-TCR, TCR-HLA and TCR-CMV co-occurrence with hypergeometric tests, applying a repertoire-size bias correction to TCR pairs. To estimate false discovery rates, a later analysis permuted the HLA or CMV assignments 20 times. In a later analysis, co-occurring TCRs were grouped using DBSCAN, with TCRdist sequence similarity added in when clustering inside HLA-allele-positive subsets. Repertoires with fewer than 30,000 or more than 120,000 public chains were left out of co-occurrence clustering, as were five repertoires with anomalous nucleotide sharing. Entries here come from immuneACCESS through TCRdb and include only in-frame sequences with V and J called. Some clones fail to appear in such tables; in the studies checked, an unresolved V gene covers under half of the shortfall, and the cause of the remainder is unknown. V, J and clone size were drawn from that table, and D and trimming were deduced from the DNA. The sample has approximately 120,000 clones on record, approximately 80% of them singletons. The ten largest clones represent more than 3% of the sample.

V and J are truncated by 9 bases and 2 bases respectively, leaving an intervening sequence of 8 bases. Inclusive of the bounding cysteine and phenylalanine, the CDR3 is 12 residues long. CDR3 DNA is the only sequence kept; it has 36 bases, read in frame from the first base. CDR1 and CDR2 are read off the germline V gene (reference sequence) as LNHDA and SQIVND. This clone appeared once. The antigen it recognizes is unknown. No base quality information exists; no much larger clone differs at one position. In total, about 650 healthy bone marrow donors made up the cohort. At the time of sampling, all cohort members were nominally healthy, though unrecorded immune exposures were likely present. The donor was CMV seronegative and belonged to the group of 350 or so seronegative cohort members. Every donor gave a peripheral blood sample, and the peripheral blood mononuclear cells from that sample were used for TCR beta sequencing. The Qiagen DNeasy Blood Extraction Kit was used to extract genomic DNA from the blood cell samples.

The receptor comes from a man aged 35 to 55 in good health and CMV-seronegative. The sample was PBMCs. The chain is encoded by TRBV19 joined to TRBJ1-5; a weak D assignment points to TRBD1 (5 bases agree). CDR3 reads: CASRVGNQPQHF. Read as DNA, the sequence is TGTGCCAGCAGGGTAGGCAATCAGCCCCAGCATTTT.